A selection of T cell receptor beta chains follows, all from one sample in a study of OX40 agonist ivuxolimab in advanced cancers. Sequenced by immunoSEQ multiplex PCR; TCRdb stores in-frame clones only, minus some. The profile covers more than 70,000 clones, with approximately 89% appearing a single time and about an eighth taken by the ten largest. Sequenced material: CD4+ or CD8+ T cells sorted from blood, taken in a trial of the OX40 agonist ivuxolimab. All receptors derive from an adult with an advanced solid tumor such as melanoma, head and neck, liver or kidney cancer. The CDR3 runs from the conserved cysteine through the conserved F or W. A D gene is named only where the DNA matches it firmly. Some rows have no size entry. The others give once, few or many, or a class for an expanded clone.

>-|TRBD2|TRBV12-5|TRBJ2-3
TGTGCTAGTGCGACAAGCGGGGGGACGCAGTATTTT
CASATSGGTQYF
>once|-|TRBV18|TRBJ2-7
TGTGCCAGCTCACGGTCGACGGGCTACGAGCAGTACTTC
CASSRSTGYEQYF
>-|-|TRBV10-2|TRBJ1-6
TGCGCCAGCGGCTTAGCTTTTCTCTCCTATAATTCACCCCTCCACTTT
CASGLAFLSYNSPLHF
>-|TRBD1|TRBV5-1|TRBJ1-2
TGCGCCAGCAGCCTCAGACAGGGGGCGGGCGGCTACACCTTC
CASSLRQGAGGYTF
>-|-|TRBV4-2|TRBJ2-5
TGTGCCAGCAGCTTTAGGGGGGGGGTTAAAGAGACCCAGTACTTC
CASSFRGGVKETQYF
>-|TRBD1|TRBV19|TRBJ2-7
TGTGCCAGTAGTAGGCAGGGGGTCTCCTACGAGCAGTACTTC
CASSRQGVSYEQYF
>-|-|TRBV2|TRBJ1-5
TGTGCCAGCAGTACACAGGGCCGCAATCAGCCCCAGCATTTT
CASSTQGRNQPQHF
>-|-|TRBV7-9|TRBJ2-2
TGTGCCAGCAGCCAAGGTATCCCGAACACCGGGGAGCTGTTTTTT
CASSQGIPNTGELFF
>-|-|TRBV6-1|TRBJ1-5
TGTGCCAGCACTCCCCAGAGTTATCAGCCCCAGCATTTT
CASTPQSYQPQHF
>-|-|TRBV30|TRBJ1-5
TGTGCCTGGAGTGTAGTGAGCAGAAATAGCAATCAGCCCCAGCATTTT
CAWSVVSRNSNQPQHF
>once|TRBD1|TRBV6-5|TRBJ2-5
TGTGCCAGCAGTTACGGGACAGGGGATGTTGAGACCCAGTACTTC
CASSYGTGDVETQYF
>-|-|TRBV21-1|TRBJ2-3
TGTGCCAGCAGCAAGCCGGGACTAGCGGGAGTTGTGGGCCCCACAGATACGCAGTATTTT
CASSKPGLAGVVGPTDTQYF
>-|TRBD1|TRBV5-1|TRBJ1-1
TGCGCCAGCAGCGCAGGGACAGGGGCTTTGAACACTGAAGCTTTCTTT
CASSAGTGALNTEAFF
>-|TRBD1|TRBV15|TRBJ2-5
TGTGCCACCAGCAGAGGGACAGGGCGAGAGACCCAGTACTTC
CATSRGTGRETQYF
>once|-|TRBV5-1|TRBJ2-2
TGCGCCAGCACCGACCGGAACACCGGGGAGCTGTTTTTT
CASTDRNTGELFF
>-|TRBD2|TRBV7-9|TRBJ2-1
TGTGCCAGCAGGCGTCGTAGGGGAGCGGGAGGGCCAGTCAATGAGCAGTTCTTC
CASRRRRGAGGPVNEQFF
>-|TRBD1|TRBV4-2|TRBJ1-2
TGTGCCAGCAGCCCAAGCCAGGGGGTAAACTATGGCTACACCTTC
CASSPSQGVNYGYTF
>-|TRBD1|TRBV5-4|TRBJ1-1
TGTGCCAGCAGCTTGACAGGGGGGAGCACTGAAGCTTTCTTT
CASSLTGGSTEAFF
>-|-|TRBV9|TRBJ1-1
TGTGCCAGCAGCGAGGCATGGGGTGAAGCTTTCTTT
CASSEAWGEAFF
>few|-|TRBV2|TRBJ1-1
TGTGCCAGCAGTCAAAGCCTATTGAACACTGAAGCTTTCTTT
CASSQSLLNTEAFF
>-|TRBD1|TRBV7-2|TRBJ2-1
TGTGCCAGCTCTAGGACAGGGGGCGAGGGTGAGCAGTTCTTC
CASSRTGGEGEQFF
>-|TRBD1|TRBV6-1|TRBJ2-3
TGTGCCAGCAGTGACATGACAGGGCCAAGCACAGATACGCAGTATTTT
CASSDMTGPSTDTQYF
>-|-|TRBV7-9|TRBJ1-4
TGTGCCAGCAGCTTCGATGTAGGGGGGGACGCCCTCGAAAAACTGTTTTTT
CASSFDVGGDALEKLFF
>-|-|TRBV2|TRBJ2-5
TGTGCCAGCAGTACCCTACAAGAGACCCAGTACTTC
CASSTLQETQYF
>-|-|TRBV7-3|TRBJ2-7
TGTGCCAGCAGCCAGGCAGGGTCCTACGAGCAGTACTTC
CASSQAGSYEQYF
>-|TRBD2|TRBV7-2|TRBJ2-3
TGTGCCAGCAGCACGGGACTAGCGGGGGGGTCAGATACGCAGTATTTT
CASSTGLAGGSDTQYF
>-|-|TRBV18|TRBJ1-5
TGTGCCAGCTCACCTCAGGGAAATAGCAATCAGCCCCAGCATTTT
CASSPQGNSNQPQHF
>-|-|TRBV7-2|TRBJ2-7
TGTGCCAGCAGCTTGTCCCTAGCTCTGGGCGAGCAGTACTTC
CASSLSLALGEQYF
>-|-|TRBV2|TRBJ2-5
TGTGCCAGCAGTGAAGCGCGAGGGTTGGAGACCCAGTACTTC
CASSEARGLETQYF
>-|-|TRBV5-4|TRBJ2-4
TGTGCCAGCAGCTTGGCACAGAAAAACATTCAGTACTTC
CASSLAQKNIQYF
>-|TRBD1|TRBV11-2|TRBJ2-7
TGTGCCAGCAGCTTAACGGTCCTAATTGGGACAGGGGTATACGAGCAGTACTTC
CASSLTVLIGTGVYEQYF
>-|-|TRBV2|TRBJ2-1
TGTGCCAGCAGTCTGGGATCACGAAATTACAATGAGCAGTTCTTC
CASSLGSRNYNEQFF
>-|TRBD2|TRBV5-1|TRBJ2-6
TGCGCCAGCAGCTCGGGACTAGCGGTCCCCTCTGGGGCCAACGTCCTGACTTTC
CASSSGLAVPSGANVLTF
>-|-|TRBV15|TRBJ1-3
TGTGCCACCAGCAGAGAACAGAGCTCTGGAAACACCATATATTTT
CATSREQSSGNTIYF
>-|TRBD1|TRBV6-6|TRBJ1-4
TGTGCCAGCAGACTGACAGGGGCCAATGAAAAACTGTTTTTT
CASRLTGANEKLFF
>-|-|TRBV11-2|TRBJ2-1
TGTGCCAGCAGCCCTACCGCCTCACAAGGTGAGCAGTTCTTC
CASSPTASQGEQFF
>-|-|TRBV5-4|TRBJ2-5
TGTGCCAGCAGCTCCAATAGGGCGGGGCAAGAGACCCAGTACTTC
CASSSNRAGQETQYF
>-|TRBD2|TRBV19|TRBJ2-5
TGTGCCAGTAGTCAGGGACTAGCGAAAGAGACCCAGTACTTC
CASSQGLAKETQYF
>-|-|TRBV5-1|TRBJ1-1
TGCGCCAGCAGAGCTGGGCCGAACACTGAAGCTTTCTTT
CASRAGPNTEAFF
>-|-|TRBV6-5|TRBJ2-7
TGTGCCGGGAGCGTACTCTCCTACGAGCAGTACTTC
CAGSVLSYEQYF
>once|TRBD2|TRBV15|TRBJ2-7
TGTGCCACCAGCAGAGGACTAGCGGGAGTTTACGAGCAGTACTTC
CATSRGLAGVYEQYF
>-|-|TRBV19|TRBJ1-5
TGTGCCAGTAGTCGAGGGTATTTTGGCAATCAGCCCCAGCATTTT
CASSRGYFGNQPQHF